The 24 T cell receptor beta chains presented below share a single source sample, sequenced in a study of cytomegalovirus exposure and HLA in healthy donors (dated by TCRdb to 2016 to 2017). Library creation used the immunoSEQ multiplex PCR assay. For the multiplex PCR, a mixture combining 60 forward primers for TCR Vbeta segments and 13 reverse primers for TCR Jbeta segments was used. Sourced from immuneACCESS, this table was stored by TCRdb with only in-frame sequences that have V and J called. A share of the clones is absent; for the studies checked, an unresolved V gene accounts for under half, and the remainder has no known explanation. In this sample's table one finds more than 200,000 clones. The ten largest clones take up roughly 0.98% of the sample. The material sequenced was PBMCs. The source of these receptors is a woman aged 30 to 39 in good health and CMV-seropositive.

The gene calls are TRBV28 and TRBJ2-7; the D is unclear. The CDR3 sequence is 12 residues long. Looked up from germline, CDR1 is MDHEN and CDR2 is SYDVKM. V lost 6 bases to trimming and J lost 3 bases, with 9 bases between them. The CDR3 coding sequence is TGTGCCAGCAGCACTCCCGGCTACGAGCAGTACTTC. Translating it yields CASSTPGYEQYF.

This rearrangement joins TRBV7-9 to TRBJ1-2; 7 positions agree with TRBD1. The length of the CDR3 is 18 residues. After removal of 1 base from V and 0 bases from J, the junction contained 11 bases not matched to a gene. CDR1 and CDR2 from the germline V gene are SEHNR and FQNEAQ (reference sequence). The CDR3 nucleotides read TGTGCCAGCAGCTTAGAGGTGGGACAGTCCCACCCTAACTATGGCTACACCTTC. Its protein product is CASSLEVGQSHPNYGYTF.

This chain joins TRBV19 and TRBJ2-2, with TRBD2 matching over 10 bases. V was pared by 6 bases and J by 6 bases, with 10 bases of the junction left unmatched. CDR3 size: 16 residues. Germline CDR1 LNHDA, CDR2 SQIVND (reference sequence). The CDR3 here is CASRRPSGSSPGELFF. In DNA form, the CDR3 reads TGTGCCAGTAGGCGACCTAGCGGGAGTTCCCCCGGGGAGCTGTTTTTT. The full variable domain, rest sourced from reference TRBV19 and TRBJ2-2, is DGGITQSPKYLFRKEGQNVTLSCEQNLNHDAMYWYRQDPGQGLRLIYYSQIVNDFQKGDIAEGYSVSREKKESFPLTVTSAQKNPTAFYLCASRRPSGSSPGELFFGEGSRLTVL.

The CDR3 sequence: CASSRGRGGYNEQFF. CDR3 DNA sequence: TGTGCCAGCAGCCGAGGGCGGGGGGGGTACAATGAGCAGTTCTTC. V and J are TRBV7-9 and TRBJ2-1; TRBD2 matches at 9 bases. CDR3 length equals 15 residues. The junction had 6 bases not matched to a gene; V was cut back by 5 bases and J by 4 bases. Per germline, CDR1 SEHNR and CDR2 FQNEAQ (reference sequence). Together with reference TRBV7-9 and TRBJ2-1, the CDR3 gives the full variable domain: DTGVSQNPRHKITKRGQNVTFRCDPISEHNRLYWYRQTLGQGPEFLTYFQNEAQLEKSRLLSDRFSAERPKGSFSTLEIQRTEQGDSAMYLCASSRGRGGYNEQFFGPGTRLTVL.

The rearrangement joins TRBV5-6 to TRBJ1-3; D may be TRBD1 (5 bases). The CDR3 contains 15 residues. The V gene's germline CDR1 is SGHDT and CDR2 YYEEEE. Trimming stripped 2 bases from V and 2 bases from J, with 11 bases between. The CDR3: CASSFFREAGNTIYF. The CDR3 DNA follows: TGTGCCAGCAGCTTTTTCAGGGAGGCTGGAAACACCATATATTTT. The whole variable domain, remainder taken from reference TRBV5-6 and TRBJ1-3, is DAGVTQSPTHLIKTRGQQVTLRCSPKSGHDTVSWYQQALGQGPQFIFQYYEEEERQRGNFPDRFSGHQFPNYSSELNVNALLLGDSALYLCASSFFREAGNTIYFGEGSWLTVV.

The chain carries TRBV11-2 and TRBJ2-1; 11 bases map to TRBD2. Germline V gives CDR1 SGHAT, CDR2 FQNNGV. V lost 0 bases and J lost 4; bases outside the gene matches: 2. The CDR3 covers 16 residues. The CDR3 coding sequence is TGTGCCAGCAGCTTAGATGTAGCGGGAGGGTACAATGAGCAGTTCTTC. Translation: CASSLDVAGGYNEQFF.

V gene TRBV28 combines with J gene TRBJ2-3; 7 positions agree with TRBD2. CDR1 MDHEN and CDR2 SYDVKM come from the germline V gene. V was clipped by 4 bases and J by 10 bases; unmatched bases: 11. The CDR3 extends over 14 amino acids. DNA of the CDR3: TGTGCCAGCAGTTCCCGAGGGAGGGGCCACGCGCAGTATTTT. This translates into CASSSRGRGHAQYF. Complete variable domain (other parts from reference TRBV28 and TRBJ2-3): DVKVTQSSRYLVKRTGEKVFLECVQDMDHENMFWYRQDPGLGLRLIYFSYDVKMKEKGDIPEGYSVSREKKERFSLILESASTNQTSMYLCASSSRGRGHAQYFGPGTRLTVL.

The rearrangement uses TRBV5-4 and TRBJ2-3, with 11 bases that match TRBD2. Per germline, CDR1 SGHNT and CDR2 YYREEE (reference sequence). CDR3 size: 15 residues. V trimming: 6 bases; J trimming: 6 bases; junction bases outside the gene matches: 9. CDR3 loop: CASTLSGGARDTQYF. DNA for the CDR3: TGTGCCAGCACCCTTAGCGGGGGGGCCAGGGATACGCAGTATTTT.

V gene TRBV6-5 combines with J gene TRBJ2-5; D is unclear. The CDR3 covers 14 residues. V was cut by 2 bases and J by 1 base, with 8 bases left in between. Germline V gives CDR1 MNHEY, CDR2 SVGAGI. CDR3 protein: CASSYASGQETQYF. The DNA for the CDR3 is TGTGCCAGCAGTTACGCTTCAGGCCAAGAGACCCAGTACTTC.

The chain joins TRBV7-6 to TRBJ2-2, with 9 bases matching TRBD2. Germline V gives CDR1 SGHVS, CDR2 FNYEAQ. The length of the CDR3 is 18 residues. Germline trimming cut 5 bases from V and 0 bases from J; bases unmatched to any gene: 10. The CDR3 loop reads CASSTQSLAGANTGELFF. CDR3 in DNA: TGTGCCAGCAGCACCCAGTCACTAGCGGGCGCGAACACCGGGGAGCTGTTTTTT. The full variable domain, its missing parts supplied by reference TRBV7-6 and TRBJ2-2, is GAGVSQSPRYKVTKRGQDVALRCDPISGHVSLYWYRQALGQGPEFLTYFNYEAQQDKSGLPNDRFSAERPEGSISTLTIQRTEQRDSAMYRCASSTQSLAGANTGELFFGEGSRLTVL.

V is TRBV7-2 and J is TRBJ2-3; D is unclear. The V and J ends lost 0 bases and 0 bases respectively, with 7 bases between them. Germline CDR1 reads SGHTA; CDR2 reads FQGNSA. The CDR3 is made up of 15 amino acids. The CDR3 sequence is CASSLAYVSTDTQYF. CDR3 sequence (DNA): TGTGCCAGCAGCTTAGCTTATGTTAGCACAGATACGCAGTATTTT.

The chain recombines TRBV25-1 with TRBJ2-7; no firm D call. The CDR3 is 15 amino acids. Trimming left V 2 bases short and J 0 bases short, with 11 bases between. The germline CDR1 and CDR2 sequences are MGHDK and SYGVNS. The CDR3 reads CASSEGEYGSYEQYF. As DNA, the CDR3 is TGTGCCAGCAGTGAAGGAGAATACGGCTCCTACGAGCAGTACTTC.

The chain has TRBV19 and TRBJ2-1, with TRBD2 matching 9 bases. The V gene end was trimmed by 4 bases and the J gene end by 2 bases; junction bases not matched to a gene: 6. Germline V CDR1 and CDR2: LNHDA, SQIVND (reference sequence). CDR3 length equals 16 residues. Written as DNA, the CDR3 is TGTGCCAGTAGTAAGGCGCGGGAGGGAGCCTACAATGAGCAGTTCTTC. Translated: CASSKAREGAYNEQFF.

The chain recombines TRBV27 with TRBJ2-2; 7 bases agree with TRBD1. V shed 6 bases, J shed 4 bases, and the junction held 5 bases outside the gene matches. The CDR3 sequence is 14 residues long. Germline V CDR1 and CDR2: MNHEY, SMNVEV (reference sequence). CDR3 in DNA: TGTGCCAGCAGCCGCTCAGGGGGCACCGGGGAGCTGTTTTTT. Translating it yields CASSRSGGTGELFF.

The genes are TRBV6-5 and TRBJ1-2, with TRBD1 as a possible D gene (5 bases). In germline, CDR1 is MNHEY, CDR2 SVGAGI. The CDR3 spans 11 residues. Trimming stripped 8 bases from V and 9 bases from J, with 13 bases between. The CDR3: CASSRDYRYTF. CDR3 DNA sequence: TGTGCCAGCTCTAGGGACTACCGCTACACCTTC.

The V gene is TRBV4-1, the J gene TRBJ1-4, with 8 bases matching TRBD1. Germline-derived CDR1 and CDR2 are MGHRA and YSYEKL. J lost 7 bases, V lost 0 bases, and 7 bases had no gene match. The CDR3 is 16 amino acids. The CDR3 sequence: CASSQEQGAGGEKLFF. The CDR3 nucleotides read TGCGCCAGCAGCCAAGAGCAGGGGGCAGGGGGTGAAAAACTGTTTTTT.

This chain uses TRBV6-5 with TRBJ1-6; 8 nucleotides match TRBD1. Germline lookup yields CDR1 MNHEY and CDR2 SVGAGI. After removal of 5 bases from V and 10 bases from J, the junction contained 10 bases not matched to a gene. CDR3 length: 15 amino acids. CDR3 DNA sequence: TGTGCCAGCAGTACGCGGGACAGGTCAGGGTCACCCCTCCACTTT. Translation: CASSTRDRSGSPLHF.

The chain combines TRBV25-1 with TRBJ1-1, with unresolved D. The CDR3 totals 13 residues. V was clipped by 4 bases and J by 1 base, with 7 bases between them. Germline V CDR1 and CDR2: MGHDK, SYGVNS. Here the CDR3 DNA reads TGTGCCAGCAGTGGAGGGCCGAACACTGAAGCTTTCTTT. It encodes CASSGGPNTEAFF.

The chain couples TRBV19 to TRBJ2-1; the D gene is possibly TRBD2 (6 bases). This CDR3 region has 18 residues. Trimming pared 2 bases from V and 0 bases from J, leaving 17 bases between. Germline CDR1 LNHDA, CDR2 SQIVND (reference sequence). CDR3 protein: CASSIRSPSEFSYNEQFF. As DNA, the CDR3 is TGTGCCAGTAGTATACGATCACCTAGCGAATTCTCCTACAATGAGCAGTTCTTC.

V and J are TRBV2 and TRBJ1-1; TRBD1 is a possible D gene (5 bases). Germline V gives CDR1 SNHLY, CDR2 FYNNEI. V lost 8 bases, J lost 1 base, and 20 bases lay in between. The CDR3 contains 16 residues. The CDR3 spells CASRQGLGIGNTEAFF. CDR3 DNA: TGTGCCAGCCGCCAGGGTCTGGGAATTGGGAACACTGAAGCTTTCTTT.

The rearrangement joins TRBV6-1 to TRBJ1-1; 7 nucleotides line up with TRBD1. Germline CDR1 MNHNS, CDR2 SASEGT. V was pared by 3 bases and J by 4 bases, with 8 bases of the junction left unmatched. This CDR3 has 15 residues. The CDR3 here is CASSDTMEGATEAFF. CDR3 nucleotide sequence: TGTGCCAGCAGTGACACGATGGAGGGGGCCACTGAAGCTTTCTTT.

The chain couples TRBV5-4 to TRBJ2-3; weak D call: TRBD1 (5 bases). Germline V gives CDR1 SGHNT, CDR2 YYREEE (reference sequence). The ends were cut back, 0 bases at V and 7 bases at J, with 15 bases in the middle. The CDR3 loop spans 15 amino acids. This CDR3 is CASSLGGQVGNTQYF. The CDR3 DNA sequence: TGTGCCAGCAGCTTGGGTGGACAAGTAGGAAATACGCAGTATTTT.

The chain combines TRBV11-2 with TRBJ1-5; D ambiguous. V was shortened by 1 base and J by 5 bases, with 3 bases between the two germline ends. Germline lookup yields CDR1 SGHAT and CDR2 FQNNGV. This CDR3 has 12 amino acids. The CDR3 here is CASSLVDQPQHF. CDR3 DNA sequence: TGTGCCAGCAGCTTAGTAGATCAGCCCCAGCATTTT.

The J gene is TRBJ1-1, the V gene TRBV27; TRBD1 matches 8 bases. With V trimmed by 5 bases and J by 6 bases, 8 bases remained unmatched. Germline V gives CDR1 MNHEY, CDR2 SMNVEV (reference sequence). The CDR3 covers 14 residues. CDR3 DNA: TGTGCCAGCAGTCTGGACAGGGAGAGGGCTGAAGCTTTCTTT. This gives the protein CASSLDRERAEAFF.